The 12 T cell receptor beta chains below come from one sample, sequenced in a study of cytomegalovirus exposure and HLA in healthy donors. It was with 60 Vbeta and 13 Jbeta primers that the PCR ran. Data came from immunoSEQ multiplex PCR; TCRdb stores just in-frame clones and leaves some out. The table has 70,000 to 95,000 clones, around 76% seen once. Sequencing was carried out using PBMCs. The receptors here all came from a middle-aged man in good health and CMV-seronegative.

The genes are TRBV28 and TRBJ1-1; a possible D gene is TRBD1 (6 bases). Germline V lookup: CDR1 MDHEN, CDR2 SYDVKM. This CDR3 is 12 amino acids long. V lost 8 bases and J 1 base, leaving 8 bases between the germline ends. DNA for the CDR3: TGTGCCAGCGAAGGGGGGAACACTGAAGCTTTCTTT. It specifies CASEGGNTEAFF.

V gene TRBV9 combines with J gene TRBJ2-1; D is perhaps TRBD1 (6 bases). The CDR3 totals 14 residues. Germline V lookup: CDR1 SGDLS, CDR2 YYNGEE. V lost 2 bases and J 8 bases, leaving 14 bases between the germline ends. CDR3 in DNA: TGTGCCAGCAGCGTGACCCCCAAGGGGGATGAGCAGTTCTTC. It is translated as CASSVTPKGDEQFF.

This sequence joins TRBV19 and TRBJ1-2; TRBD1 matches 9 bases. Germline V CDR1 and CDR2: LNHDA, SQIVND (reference sequence). Germline trimming cut 4 bases from V and 5 bases from J; bases unmatched to any gene: 8. There are 15 residues in the CDR3. The CDR3, as DNA: TGTGCCAGTAGTACAACCGGGACAGGGCGTTATGGCTACACCTTC. This codes for CASSTTGTGRYGYTF.

CDR3 in DNA: TGCGCCAGCAGCCGAGGGGGGGACAGGGTCTATGGCTACACCTTC. It is translated as CASSRGGDRVYGYTF. The J gene is TRBJ1-2, the V gene TRBV5-1; 9 bases are a match to TRBD1. V shed 4 bases, J shed 4 bases, and the junction held 8 bases outside the gene matches. Germline V gene sequence: CDR1 SGHRS, CDR2 YFSETQ. The CDR3 is 15 amino acids.

In this sample, this clone turned up a few times. The chain links TRBV5-1 to TRBJ2-3, with TRBD1 matching 10 bases. J was trimmed by 1 base and V by 4 bases; bases with no gene match: 6. CDR1 SGHRS and CDR2 YFSETQ come from the germline V gene. The CDR3 covers 16 residues. CDR3 loop: CASSRRDRGRTDTQYF. The CDR3 bases are TGCGCCAGCAGCCGCCGGGACAGGGGACGCACAGATACGCAGTATTTT.

V is TRBV30 and J is TRBJ1-5; D is undetermined. Trimming cost V 2 bases and J 2 bases, with 10 bases left between them. CDR1 GTSNPN and CDR2 SVGIG come from the germline V gene (reference sequence). The CDR3 sequence is 14 residues long. CDR3 sequence: CAWSPGSGNQPQHF. CDR3 nucleotides: TGTGCCTGGAGTCCCGGTAGCGGCAATCAGCCCCAGCATTTT.

The gene calls are TRBV15 and TRBJ1-1, with D possibly matching TRBD1 (5 bases). This CDR3 region has 14 residues. Germline V gives CDR1 LNHNV, CDR2 YYDKDF (reference sequence). V lost 3 bases and J lost 0, with 8 bases in between. The CDR3 protein is CATSSLGVNTEAFF. DNA of the CDR3: TGTGCCACCAGCAGCCTAGGGGTGAACACTGAAGCTTTCTTT.

Note on this clone: One end of the junction fails to match germline, which may point to a read error. Other DNA variants within this sample encode the same CDR3. The chain carries TRBV30 and TRBJ1-6, with D unclear. Germline lookup yields CDR1 GTSNPN and CDR2 SVGIG (reference sequence). The CDR3 covers 14 residues. The CDR3 region has the DNA TGTGCCTGGAGTGACAGTTTACGAAATTCCCCCCTCCACTTT. Residues: CAWSDSLRNSPLHF.

With respect to this clone: A junction boundary mismatches the germline segment, possibly from a read error. The CDR3 loop reads CSSSSQILAGGPAYEQYF. The CDR3 DNA follows: TGTTCCAGCAGCTCTCAAATACTAGCGGGAGGACCTGCCTACGAGCAGTACTTC. The chain is built from TRBV7-9 and TRBJ2-7; 12 positions agree with TRBD2. Looked up from germline, CDR1 is SEHNR and CDR2 is FQNEAQ (reference sequence). The CDR3 runs 18 residues.

The V gene is TRBV19, the J gene TRBJ2-5, with 7 bases identical to TRBD1. The CDR3 is 14 amino acids. In germline, CDR1 is LNHDA, CDR2 SQIVND (reference sequence). V shed 7 bases, J shed 4 bases, and the junction held 9 bases outside the gene matches. CDR3 DNA: TGTGCCAGTAAAGGGGGCCATAGTGGAGAGACCCAGTACTTC. This sequence encodes CASKGGHSGETQYF.

V gene TRBV9 combines with J gene TRBJ2-3; 7 bases are shared with TRBD1. J was trimmed by 7 bases and V by 3 bases; bases with no gene match: 11. The CDR3 has 15 residues. Germline lookup yields CDR1 SGDLS and CDR2 YYNGEE. CDR3 coding DNA: TGTGCCAGCAGCGCAGGACAGGTCCTCTCGTATACGCAGTATTTT. This codes for CASSAGQVLSYTQYF.

V gene TRBV7-2 combines with J gene TRBJ2-5, with unresolved D. Germline V gene lookup returns CDR1 SGHTA and CDR2 FQGNSA. CDR3 size: 13 residues. The ends were cut back, 1 base at V and 2 bases at J, with 5 bases in the middle. The CDR3 here is CASSLGIQETQYF. CDR3 nucleotide sequence: TGTGCCAGCAGCTTAGGTATACAAGAGACCCAGTACTTC.